The next 17 T cell receptor beta chains were all read from a single sample in a study of OX40 agonist ivuxolimab in advanced cancers. Generated by immunoSEQ multiplex PCR, the TCRdb table keeps only in-frame clones and is missing some. The data hold approximately 70,000 clones, with 85% to 90% observed a single time. Sample: CD4+ or CD8+ T cells sorted from blood, taken in a trial of the OX40 agonist ivuxolimab. The source is an adult with an advanced solid tumor such as melanoma, head and neck, liver or kidney cancer.

V usage is TRBV4-1 and J usage is TRBJ2-1; the D gene is possibly TRBD1 (8 bases). Germline V gene sequence: CDR1 MGHRA, CDR2 YSYEKL. Trimming cost V 4 bases and J 4 bases, with 20 bases left between them. CDR3 length: 17 amino acids. CDR3 bases: TGCGCCAGCAGCCGTCTAGCGGACAGGGAGGCGTACAATGAGCAGTTCTTC. It encodes CASSRLADREAYNEQFF.

J is TRBJ2-7 and V is TRBV29-1, with TRBD1 matching 7 bases. The germline V gene encodes CDR1 SQVTM and CDR2 ANQGSEA. V was pared by 4 bases and J by 5 bases, with 5 bases of the junction left unmatched. The CDR3 loop spans 12 amino acids. CDR3 loop: CSVAAGGNEQYF. CDR3 in DNA: TGCAGCGTTGCAGCAGGGGGAAACGAGCAGTACTTC.

This chain connects TRBV19 to TRBJ1-2, with D maybe TRBD1 (5 bases). V was pared by 2 bases and J by 3 bases, with 22 bases between. CDR1 is LNHDA and CDR2 is SQIVND in the germline V gene (reference sequence). This CDR3 comprises 18 residues. CDR3 residues: CASSIPRTPTSEYYGYTF. CDR3 nucleotides: TGTGCCAGTAGTATACCGAGGACACCCACAAGCGAATACTATGGCTACACCTTC.

This chain connects TRBV10-1 to TRBJ2-1; the D is unclear. The CDR3 runs 16 residues. The germline V gene encodes CDR1 WNHNN and CDR2 SYGVQD (reference sequence). V dropped 0 bases and J dropped 0 bases, with 9 bases sitting between them. This chain's CDR3 is CASSESDPSSYNEQFF. Written as DNA, the CDR3 is TGCGCCAGCAGTGAGTCGGACCCCAGCTCCTACAATGAGCAGTTCTTC.

The chain employs TRBV7-8 and TRBJ2-1; D ambiguous. The CDR3 extends over 16 amino acids. Germline lookup yields CDR1 SGHVS and CDR2 FQNEAQ. Trimming left V 2 bases short and J 0 bases short, with 11 bases between. The CDR3 DNA follows: TGTGCCAGCAGCTTAAGGCAGGTGAGCTCCTACAATGAGCAGTTCTTC. It codes for CASSLRQVSSYNEQFF.

The chain is built from TRBV28 and TRBJ2-7; D possibly corresponds to TRBD1 (6 bases). V was pared by 7 bases and J by 3 bases, with 16 bases between. The CDR3 length is 14 residues. Germline V gene sequence: CDR1 MDHEN, CDR2 SYDVKM. The CDR3 region has the DNA TGTGCCAGCATCGAAGGACAGCACTACTACGAGCAGTACTTC. It translates to CASIEGQHYYEQYF.

The V gene is TRBV5-1, the J gene TRBJ2-3, with 8 bases identical to TRBD2. CDR1 and CDR2 from the germline V gene are SGHRS and YFSETQ. V gave up 3 bases and J gave up 3 bases; unmatched junction bases: 6. This CDR3 region has 15 residues. The CDR3 reads CASSSAGGETDTQYF. CDR3 nucleotide sequence: TGCGCCAGCAGCTCTGCGGGGGGAGAGACAGATACGCAGTATTTT.

For the CDR3, the DNA is TGTGCCAGCAGCGCGTCGGGGGCCGGGAATGAAAAACTGTTTTTT. It codes for CASSASGAGNEKLFF. The gene calls are TRBV9 and TRBJ1-4; possible D gene TRBD1, 6 bases. V lost 3 bases and J 5 bases, leaving 14 bases between the germline ends. Germline assignment: CDR1 SGDLS and CDR2 YYNGEE. The CDR3 extends over 15 amino acids.

This sequence joins TRBV4-1 and TRBJ2-5; D unresolved. V dropped 6 bases and J dropped 5 bases, with 13 bases sitting between them. This CDR3 has 13 residues. CDR1 and CDR2 from the germline V gene are MGHRA and YSYEKL. The CDR3 region is CASRDREGETQYF. Written as DNA, the CDR3 is TGCGCCAGCAGGGATAGGGAAGGCGAGACCCAGTACTTC.

V gene TRBV10-1 combines with J gene TRBJ2-7, with 12 bases aligning to TRBD1. This CDR3 contains 15 residues. In germline, CDR1 is WNHNN, CDR2 SYGVQD (reference sequence). Losses at the gene ends were 5 bases for V and 2 bases for J; bases not matched to a gene: 4. DNA of the CDR3: TGCGCCAGCAGTACGGGACAGGGGGCTCCCTACGAGCAGTACTTC. Translated: CASSTGQGAPYEQYF.

This chain joins TRBV2 and TRBJ1-6; D call uncertain. CDR3 length: 14 residues. The V and J ends lost 7 bases and 6 bases respectively, with 13 bases between them. The V gene's germline CDR1 is SNHLY and CDR2 FYNNEI. The CDR3 coding sequence is TGTGCCAGCATCACAGAGACCAGTAATTCACCCCTCCACTTT. The encoded protein is CASITETSNSPLHF.

Only one count was recorded for this clone. The chain has TRBV6-1 and TRBJ2-2, with 7 bases lining up with TRBD1. V lost 7 bases, J lost 3 bases, and 8 bases stayed unmatched. Germline-derived CDR1 and CDR2 are MNHNS and SASEGT. CDR3 size: 15 residues. The CDR3 bases are TGTGCCAGCACCTCGACAGGGCCCTACACCGGGGAGCTGTTTTTT. Its translation is CASTSTGPYTGELFF.

This chain uses TRBV30 with TRBJ1-1; D possibly corresponds to TRBD1 (6 bases). Germline lookup yields CDR1 GTSNPN and CDR2 SVGIG (reference sequence). V dropped 5 bases and J dropped 8 bases, with 18 bases sitting between them. This CDR3 is 13 amino acids long. The DNA of the CDR3 is TGTGCCTGGGGTCCCGATGGGGGCGGCGAAGCTTTCTTT. This gives the protein CAWGPDGGGEAFF. Filled out from reference TRBV30 and TRBJ1-1, the complete variable domain reads SQTIHQWPATLVQPVGSPLSLECTVEGTSNPNLYWYRQAAGRGLQLLFYSVGIGQISSEVPQNLSASRPQDRQFILSSKKLLLSDSGFYLCAWGPDGGGEAFFGQGTRLTVV.

The rearrangement links TRBV15 to TRBJ1-1; the match to TRBD1 covers 7 bases. The CDR3 loop spans 15 amino acids. Germline V CDR1 and CDR2: LNHNV, YYDKDF (reference sequence). With 1 base clipped from V and 1 base from J, the junction kept 3 bases outside the gene matches. CDR3 amino acids: CATSRGGGSNTEAFF. The CDR3 coding sequence is TGTGCCACCAGCAGAGGAGGGGGCTCGAACACTGAAGCTTTCTTT.

The rearrangement joins TRBV11-2 to TRBJ2-7; 8 positions match TRBD1. The ends lost 4 bases at V and 2 bases at J; junction bases unmatched: 4. Germline V gene data show CDR1 as SGHAT and CDR2 as FQNNGV. This CDR3 comprises 14 residues. CDR3 sequence: CASSYTGGPYEQYF. Written as DNA, the CDR3 is TGTGCCAGCAGCTATACAGGGGGTCCCTACGAGCAGTACTTC.

The CDR3 loop is CASSWGQRNTEAFF. The CDR3 DNA reads TGTGCCAGCAGTTGGGGACAGAGGAACACTGAAGCTTTCTTT. This chain connects TRBV6-5 to TRBJ1-1, with 7 nucleotides matching TRBD1. V was pared by 4 bases and J by 1 base, with 3 bases of the junction left unmatched. The germline gives CDR1 MNHEY, CDR2 SVGAGI. This CDR3 is built from 14 residues.

J is TRBJ2-1 and V is TRBV7-8, with 7 bases that match TRBD1. Germline CDR1 reads SGHVS; CDR2 reads FQNEAQ. The CDR3 runs to 15 residues. Trimming took 3 bases from V and 0 from J; bases not matched to a gene: 2. CDR3 coding DNA: TGTGCCAGCAGCTTCTCAGGGGGCTCCTACAATGAGCAGTTCTTC. Its protein is CASSFSGGSYNEQFF.